Following are 15 T cell receptor beta chains from one sample sequenced in a study of cytomegalovirus exposure and HLA in healthy donors. PCR employed 60 Vbeta and 13 Jbeta primers. TCRdb's copy holds only in-frame clones and misses some; the assay was immunoSEQ multiplex PCR. In the table there are over 200,000 clones, over 80% of which are singletons. The sequenced sample consisted of PBMCs. These receptors originate from a woman aged 40 to 50 in good health and CMV-seropositive.

The J gene is TRBJ2-1, the V gene TRBV9; TRBD1 aligns across 8 bases. Germline V CDR1 and CDR2: SGDLS, YYNGEE. The CDR3 totals 15 residues. J gave up 1 base and V 0 bases, and 0 bases lay outside the gene matches. CDR3 amino acids: CASSVGTGSYNEQFF. The CDR3 nucleotides read TGTGCCAGCAGCGTAGGGACAGGGTCCTACAATGAGCAGTTCTTC.

The V and J genes are TRBV5-5 and TRBJ2-3, with 7 positions matching TRBD2. CDR3 length: 18 residues. CDR1 SGHKS and CDR2 YYEKEE come from the germline V gene (reference sequence). V gave up 4 bases and J gave up 1 base; unmatched junction bases: 15. CDR3 region: CASSRIPGGSGGTDTQYF. DNA for the CDR3: TGTGCCAGCAGCAGAATCCCCGGAGGGAGCGGGGGCACAGATACGCAGTATTTT. The full variable domain, rest sourced from reference TRBV5-5 and TRBJ2-3, is DAGVTQSPTHLIKTRGQQVTLRCSPISGHKSVSWYQQVLGQGPQFIFQYYEKEERGRGNFPDRFSARQFPNYSSELNVNALLLGDSALYLCASSRIPGGSGGTDTQYFGPGTRLTVL.

The V and J genes are TRBV9 and TRBJ2-1; 7 nucleotides line up with TRBD2. The CDR3 loop spans 15 amino acids. In germline, CDR1 is SGDLS, CDR2 YYNGEE. V dropped 1 base and J dropped 8; count of bases not matched to a gene: 9. The CDR3 loop is CASSVLSGRADEQFF. CDR3 nucleotides: TGTGCCAGCAGCGTATTAAGTGGGAGGGCCGATGAGCAGTTCTTC.

The genes are TRBV7-9 and TRBJ2-3, with TRBD1 matching over 10 bases. V gave up 5 bases and J gave up 6 bases; unmatched junction bases: 8. CDR1 and CDR2 from the germline V gene are SEHNR and FQNEAQ (reference sequence). The CDR3 runs 15 residues. CDR3 loop: CASSLWGQGKDTQYF. In nucleotides, the CDR3 is TGTGCCAGCAGCCTGTGGGGACAGGGGAAGGATACGCAGTATTTT.

The gene calls are TRBV2 and TRBJ2-2, with unresolved D. With 1 base removed from V and 5 bases from J, the gap between germline ends came to 5 bases. Germline V gene lookup returns CDR1 SNHLY and CDR2 FYNNEI. This CDR3 contains 13 residues. The CDR3 reads CASSEGATGELFF. CDR3 nucleotides: TGTGCCAGCAGTGAAGGGGCAACCGGGGAGCTGTTTTTT.

The chain has TRBV15 and TRBJ2-5; 11 nucleotides align to TRBD2. The germline CDR1 and CDR2 sequences are LNHNV and YYDKDF (reference sequence). J lost 7 bases, V lost 2 bases, and 9 bases had no gene match. The CDR3 has 16 residues. This CDR3 is CATSRSATSGKVTQYF. The DNA of the CDR3 is TGTGCCACCAGCAGATCGGCGACTAGCGGGAAGGTGACCCAGTACTTC.

V gene TRBV7-9 combines with J gene TRBJ1-1, with D perhaps TRBD1 (6 bases). The V gene's germline CDR1 is SEHNR and CDR2 FQNEAQ (reference sequence). This CDR3 spans 15 amino acids. Trimming cost V 6 bases and J 1 base, with 15 bases left between them. The CDR3 bases are TGTGCCAGCAGGAGAGGTGCAGGGGAGAACACTGAAGCTTTCTTT. It yields the protein CASRRGAGENTEAFF.

The rearrangement links TRBV7-2 to TRBJ1-5; weak D call: TRBD1 (5 bases). The CDR3 sequence is 15 residues long. The germline V gene encodes CDR1 SGHTA and CDR2 FQGNSA. V was pared by 8 bases and J by 5 bases, with 19 bases between. CDR3 nucleotides: TGTGCCAGCCGGGTAGGCGGGGGAACGGATCAGCCCCAGCATTTT. Its protein product is CASRVGGGTDQPQHF.

The table lists this clone with a count of one. This chain connects TRBV5-6 to TRBJ1-3; 8 positions agree with TRBD1. The CDR3 extends over 16 amino acids. Germline V lookup: CDR1 SGHDT, CDR2 YYEEEE. Germline trimming cut 1 base from V and 0 bases from J; bases unmatched to any gene: 3. CDR3 sequence reads: CASSLTTGVSGNTIYF. CDR3 in DNA: TGTGCCAGCAGCTTGACGACAGGGGTCTCTGGAAACACCATATATTTT.

V and J are TRBV2 and TRBJ2-7, with 7 positions matching TRBD1. Germline CDR1 reads SNHLY; CDR2 reads FYNNEI. Losses at the gene ends were 8 bases for V and 1 base for J; bases not matched to a gene: 11. CDR3 length equals 15 residues. The CDR3 reads CASYPPYRGSYEQYF. The CDR3 DNA sequence: TGTGCCAGCTACCCTCCATACAGGGGATCCTACGAGCAGTACTTC.

This chain uses TRBV7-9 with TRBJ2-7, with TRBD1 matching over 8 bases. V dropped 5 bases and J dropped 1; count of bases not matched to a gene: 10. The CDR3 runs 16 residues. Germline V CDR1 and CDR2: SEHNR, FQNEAQ (reference sequence). The CDR3 loop is CASSGPTGEVSYEQYF. The CDR3 region has the DNA TGTGCCAGCAGCGGCCCGACAGGGGAGGTTTCCTACGAGCAGTACTTC.

The chain recombines TRBV7-8 with TRBJ2-3, with 7 bases fitting TRBD2. J was trimmed by 2 bases and V by 4 bases; bases with no gene match: 9. This CDR3 comprises 16 residues. Germline CDR1 reads SGHVS; CDR2 reads FQNEAQ. The CDR3 sequence: CASSSSPLALTDTQYF. CDR3 DNA sequence: TGTGCCAGCAGCTCGAGCCCACTAGCGCTCACAGATACGCAGTATTTT.

V usage is TRBV4-3 and J usage is TRBJ2-1, with 9 positions matching TRBD2. Losses at the gene ends were 1 base for V and 3 bases for J; bases not matched to a gene: 7. The V gene's germline CDR1 is LGHNA and CDR2 YSLEER. The CDR3 is made up of 17 amino acids. CDR3 in DNA: TGCGCCAGCAGCCAAGTAGTCCAGACTAGCGGCTACAATGAGCAGTTCTTC. Its protein is CASSQVVQTSGYNEQFF.

This sequence joins TRBV30 and TRBJ1-3; 8 positions agree with TRBD1. Per the germline V gene, CDR1 is GTSNPN and CDR2 is SVGIG (reference sequence). Germline trimming cut 4 bases from V and 9 bases from J; bases unmatched to any gene: 11. The CDR3 is made up of 14 amino acids. The CDR3 DNA sequence: TGTGCCTGGAAGGGACAGGCCCAACTGAGCACCATATATTTT. This translates into CAWKGQAQLSTIYF.

This clone was seen only a few times. The chain is built from TRBV11-3 and TRBJ2-3; D may be TRBD2 (7 bases). Germline CDR1 SGHNT, CDR2 YENEEA. The V end lost 5 bases, the J end lost 0 bases, and 15 bases lay between the germline ends. This CDR3 is built from 16 residues. DNA of the CDR3: TGTGCCAGCAGCCCGGGGGGCAGTCTCAGCACAGATACGCAGTATTTT. Translation gives CASSPGGSLSTDTQYF. Complete variable domain (other parts from reference TRBV11-3 and TRBJ2-3): EAGVVQSPRYKIIEKKQPVAFWCNPISGHNTLYWYLQNLGQGPELLIRYENEEAVDDSQLPKDRFSAERLKGVDSTLKIQPAELGDSAVYLCASSPGGSLSTDTQYFGPGTRLTVL.